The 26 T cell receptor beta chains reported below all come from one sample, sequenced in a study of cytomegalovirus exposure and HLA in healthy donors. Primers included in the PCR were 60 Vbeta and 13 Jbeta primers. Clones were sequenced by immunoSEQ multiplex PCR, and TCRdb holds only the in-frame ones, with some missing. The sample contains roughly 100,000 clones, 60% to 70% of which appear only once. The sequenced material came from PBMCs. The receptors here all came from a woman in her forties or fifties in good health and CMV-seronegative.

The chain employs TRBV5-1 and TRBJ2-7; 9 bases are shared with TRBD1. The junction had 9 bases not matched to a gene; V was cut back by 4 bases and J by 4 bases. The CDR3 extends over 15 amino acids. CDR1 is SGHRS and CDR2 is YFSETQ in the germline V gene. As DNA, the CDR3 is TGCGCCAGCAGCCCTGGTACAGGGGGCACGTACGAGCAGTACTTC. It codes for CASSPGTGGTYEQYF.

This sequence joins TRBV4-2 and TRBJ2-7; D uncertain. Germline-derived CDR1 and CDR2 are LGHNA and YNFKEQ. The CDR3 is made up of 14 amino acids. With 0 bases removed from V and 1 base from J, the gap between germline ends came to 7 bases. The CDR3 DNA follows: TGTGCCAGCAGCCAAGATAAGAGTTCCTACGAGCAGTACTTC. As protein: CASSQDKSSYEQYF.

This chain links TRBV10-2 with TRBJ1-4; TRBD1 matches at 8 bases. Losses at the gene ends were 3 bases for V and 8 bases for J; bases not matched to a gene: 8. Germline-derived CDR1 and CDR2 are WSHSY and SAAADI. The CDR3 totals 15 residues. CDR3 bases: TGCGCCAGCAGTGAAATTGACAGGGGAGCCGAAAAACTGTTTTTT. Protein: CASSEIDRGAEKLFF.

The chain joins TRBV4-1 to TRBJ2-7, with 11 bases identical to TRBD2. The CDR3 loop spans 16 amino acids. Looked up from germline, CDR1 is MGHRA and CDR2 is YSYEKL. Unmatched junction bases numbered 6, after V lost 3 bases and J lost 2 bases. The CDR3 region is CASSHAGLAGPYEQYF. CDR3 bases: TGCGCCAGCAGCCATGCTGGACTAGCGGGCCCCTACGAGCAGTACTTC.

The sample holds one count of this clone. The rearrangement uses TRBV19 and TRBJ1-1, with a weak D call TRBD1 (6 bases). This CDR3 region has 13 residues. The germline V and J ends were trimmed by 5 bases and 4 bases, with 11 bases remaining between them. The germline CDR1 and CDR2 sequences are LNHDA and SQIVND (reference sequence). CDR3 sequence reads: CASSQGYGTEAFF. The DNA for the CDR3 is TGTGCCAGTAGTCAGGGGTACGGCACTGAAGCTTTCTTT.

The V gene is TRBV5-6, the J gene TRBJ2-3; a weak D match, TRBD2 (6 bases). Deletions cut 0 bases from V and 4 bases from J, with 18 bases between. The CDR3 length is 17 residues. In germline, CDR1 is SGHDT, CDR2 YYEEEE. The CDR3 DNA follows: TGTGCCAGCAGCTTGGCTTCTCGGGAGCAGGTCGCAGATACGCAGTATTTT. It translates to CASSLASREQVADTQYF.

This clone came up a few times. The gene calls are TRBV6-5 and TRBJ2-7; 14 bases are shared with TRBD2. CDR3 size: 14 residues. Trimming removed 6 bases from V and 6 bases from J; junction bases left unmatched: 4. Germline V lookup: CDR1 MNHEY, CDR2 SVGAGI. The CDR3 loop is CASSPGLAGVEQYF. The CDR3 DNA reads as TGTGCCAGCAGCCCGGGACTAGCGGGGGTCGAGCAGTACTTC.

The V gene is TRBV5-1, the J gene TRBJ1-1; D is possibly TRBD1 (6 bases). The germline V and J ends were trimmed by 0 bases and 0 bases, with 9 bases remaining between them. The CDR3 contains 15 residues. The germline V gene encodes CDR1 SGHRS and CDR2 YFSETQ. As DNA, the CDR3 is TGCGCCAGCAGCTTGGAGGGGGTGATGAACACTGAAGCTTTCTTT. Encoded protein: CASSLEGVMNTEAFF.

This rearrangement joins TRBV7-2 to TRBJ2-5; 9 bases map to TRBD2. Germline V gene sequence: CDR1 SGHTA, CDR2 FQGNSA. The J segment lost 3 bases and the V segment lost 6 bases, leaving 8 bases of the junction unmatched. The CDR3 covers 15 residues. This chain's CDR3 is CASRRASGAEETQYF. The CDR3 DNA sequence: TGTGCCAGCAGGAGGGCTAGCGGGGCCGAAGAGACCCAGTACTTC.

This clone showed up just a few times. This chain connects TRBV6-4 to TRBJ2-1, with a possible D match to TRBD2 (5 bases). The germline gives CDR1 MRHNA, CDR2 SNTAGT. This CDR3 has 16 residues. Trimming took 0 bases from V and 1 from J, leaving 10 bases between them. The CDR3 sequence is CASSDSPPGSYNEQFF. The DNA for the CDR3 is TGTGCCAGCAGTGACTCCCCTCCGGGGTCCTACAATGAGCAGTTCTTC.

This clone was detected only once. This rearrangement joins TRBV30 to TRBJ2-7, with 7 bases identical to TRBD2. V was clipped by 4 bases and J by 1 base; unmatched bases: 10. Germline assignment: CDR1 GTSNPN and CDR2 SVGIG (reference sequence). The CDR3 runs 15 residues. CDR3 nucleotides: TGTGCCTGGAACCCGGAGCGGGGACTATCCTACGAGCAGTACTTC. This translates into CAWNPERGLSYEQYF.

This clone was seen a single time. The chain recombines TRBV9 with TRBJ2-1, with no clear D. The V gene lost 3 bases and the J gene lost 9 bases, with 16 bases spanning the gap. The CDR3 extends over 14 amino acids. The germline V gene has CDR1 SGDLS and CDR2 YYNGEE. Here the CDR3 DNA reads TGTGCCAGCAGCGCCAATACTAATTTGGGTGAGCAGTTCTTC. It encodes CASSANTNLGEQFF.

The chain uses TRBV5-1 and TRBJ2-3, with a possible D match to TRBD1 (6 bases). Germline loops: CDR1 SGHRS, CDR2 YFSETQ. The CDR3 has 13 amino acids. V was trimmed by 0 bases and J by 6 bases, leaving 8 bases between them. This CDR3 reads CASSLDREDTQYF. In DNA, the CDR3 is TGCGCCAGCAGCTTGGACAGGGAGGATACGCAGTATTTT.

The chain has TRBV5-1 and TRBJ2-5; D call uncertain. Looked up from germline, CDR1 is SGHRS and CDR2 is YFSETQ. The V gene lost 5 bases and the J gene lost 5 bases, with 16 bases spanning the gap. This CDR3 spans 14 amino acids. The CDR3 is CASSSQVTGETQYF. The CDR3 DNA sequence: TGCGCCAGCAGTTCTCAGGTAACTGGGGAGACCCAGTACTTC.

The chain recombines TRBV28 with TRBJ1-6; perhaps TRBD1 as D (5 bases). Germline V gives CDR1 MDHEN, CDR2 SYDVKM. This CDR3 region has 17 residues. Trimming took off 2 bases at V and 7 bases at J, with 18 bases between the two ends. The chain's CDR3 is CASSLGRGGGRNSPLHF. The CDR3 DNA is TGTGCCAGCAGTTTAGGGAGGGGCGGTGGGAGAAATTCACCCCTCCACTTT.

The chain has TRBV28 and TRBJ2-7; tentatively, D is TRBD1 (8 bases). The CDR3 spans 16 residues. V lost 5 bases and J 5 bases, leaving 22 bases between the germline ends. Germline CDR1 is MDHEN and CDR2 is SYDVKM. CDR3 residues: CASSTPQGGSVDEQYF. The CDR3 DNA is TGTGCCAGCAGTACACCACAGGGGGGGTCGGTCGACGAGCAGTACTTC.

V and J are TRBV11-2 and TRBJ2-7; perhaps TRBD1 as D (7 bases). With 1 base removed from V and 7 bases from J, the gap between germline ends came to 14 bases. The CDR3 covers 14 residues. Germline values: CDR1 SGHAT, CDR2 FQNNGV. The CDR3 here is CASSLATGAGEQYF. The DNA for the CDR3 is TGTGCCAGCAGCTTAGCAACAGGGGCGGGGGAGCAGTACTTC. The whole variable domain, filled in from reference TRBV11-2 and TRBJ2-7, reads EAGVAQSPRYKIIEKRQSVAFWCNPISGHATLYWYQQILGQGPKLLIQFQNNGVVDDSQLPKDRFSAERLKGVDSTLKIQPAKLEDSAVYLCASSLATGAGEQYFGPGTRLTVT.

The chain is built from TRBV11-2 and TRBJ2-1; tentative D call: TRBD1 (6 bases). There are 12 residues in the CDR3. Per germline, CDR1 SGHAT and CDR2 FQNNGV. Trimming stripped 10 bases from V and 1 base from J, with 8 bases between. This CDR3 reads CATGQSYNEQFF. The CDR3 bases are TGTGCCACAGGACAGTCCTACAATGAGCAGTTCTTC.

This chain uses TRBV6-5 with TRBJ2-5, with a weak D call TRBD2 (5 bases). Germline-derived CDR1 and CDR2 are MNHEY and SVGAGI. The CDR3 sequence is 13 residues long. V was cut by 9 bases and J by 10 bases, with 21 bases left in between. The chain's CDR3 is CASAALGHESQYF. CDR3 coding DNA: TGTGCCAGTGCGGCACTAGGCCATGAAAGCCAGTACTTC.

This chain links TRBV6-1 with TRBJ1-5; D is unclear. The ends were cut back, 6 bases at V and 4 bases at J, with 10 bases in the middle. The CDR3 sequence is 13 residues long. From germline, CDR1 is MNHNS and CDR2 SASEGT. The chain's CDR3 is CASRRDWNQPQHF. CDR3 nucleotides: TGTGCCAGCAGGAGGGATTGGAATCAGCCCCAGCATTTT.

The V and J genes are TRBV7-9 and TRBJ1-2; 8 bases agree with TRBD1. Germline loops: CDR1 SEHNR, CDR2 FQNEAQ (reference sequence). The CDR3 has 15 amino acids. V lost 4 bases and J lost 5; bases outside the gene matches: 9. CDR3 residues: CASSYNGQGSYGYTF. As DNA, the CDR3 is TGTGCCAGCAGCTACAACGGACAGGGATCATATGGCTACACCTTC. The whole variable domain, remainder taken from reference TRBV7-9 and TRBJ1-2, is DTGVSQNPRHKITKRGQNVTFRCDPISEHNRLYWYRQTLGQGPEFLTYFQNEAQLEKSRLLSDRFSAERPKGSFSTLEIQRTEQGDSAMYLCASSYNGQGSYGYTFGSGTRLTVV.

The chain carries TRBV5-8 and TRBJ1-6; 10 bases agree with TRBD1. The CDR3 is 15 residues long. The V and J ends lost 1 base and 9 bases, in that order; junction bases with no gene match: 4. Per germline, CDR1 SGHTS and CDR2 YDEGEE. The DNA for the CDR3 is TGTGCCAGCAGCTTGTTGTGGACAGGGGGTTCACCCCTCCACTTT. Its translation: CASSLLWTGGSPLHF.

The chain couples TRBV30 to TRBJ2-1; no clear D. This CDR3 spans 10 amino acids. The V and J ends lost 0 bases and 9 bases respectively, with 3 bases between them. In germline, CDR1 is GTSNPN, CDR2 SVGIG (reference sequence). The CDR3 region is CAWSVIEQFF. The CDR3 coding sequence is TGTGCCTGGAGTGTCATTGAGCAGTTCTTC.

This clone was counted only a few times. Here the CDR3 DNA reads TGTGCTAGTGTCAGGCCGAACACTGAAGCTTTCTTT. Its protein product is CASVRPNTEAFF. V and J are TRBV12-5 and TRBJ1-1; unclear D gene. Trimming removed 7 bases at V and 1 base at J, with 7 bases between. From germline, CDR1 is LGHNT and CDR2 FRNRAP. The CDR3 runs to 12 residues.

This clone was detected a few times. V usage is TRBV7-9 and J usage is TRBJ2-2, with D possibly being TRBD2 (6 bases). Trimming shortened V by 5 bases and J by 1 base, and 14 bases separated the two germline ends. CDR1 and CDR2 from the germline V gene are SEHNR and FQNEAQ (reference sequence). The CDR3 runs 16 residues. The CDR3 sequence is CASSPSWRGNTGELFF. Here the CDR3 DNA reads TGTGCCAGCAGCCCCTCGTGGAGGGGGAACACCGGGGAGCTGTTTTTT.

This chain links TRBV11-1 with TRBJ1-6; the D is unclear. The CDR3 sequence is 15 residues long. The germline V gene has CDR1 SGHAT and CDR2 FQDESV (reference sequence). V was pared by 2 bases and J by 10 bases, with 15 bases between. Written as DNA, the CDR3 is TGTGCCAGCAGCTTAACGTTGTCGGGGTTCTCACCCCTCCACTTT. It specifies CASSLTLSGFSPLHF.